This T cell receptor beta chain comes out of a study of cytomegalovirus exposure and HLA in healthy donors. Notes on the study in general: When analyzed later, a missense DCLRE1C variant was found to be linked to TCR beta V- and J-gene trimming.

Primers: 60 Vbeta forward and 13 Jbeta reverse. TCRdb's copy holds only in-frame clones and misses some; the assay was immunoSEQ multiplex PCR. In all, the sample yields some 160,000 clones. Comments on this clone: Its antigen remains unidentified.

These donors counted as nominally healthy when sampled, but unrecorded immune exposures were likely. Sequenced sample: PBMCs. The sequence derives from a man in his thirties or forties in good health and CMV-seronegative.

The CDR3 spells CASSSMSFGVPYEQYF. As DNA, the CDR3 is TGTGCCAGCAGCTCGATGTCTTTCGGTGTCCCCTACGAGCAGTACTTC. The V gene is TRBV5-6, the J gene TRBJ2-7; D gene uncertain. Germline CDR1 reads SGHDT; CDR2 reads YYEEEE. This CDR3 spans 16 amino acids. V was trimmed by 3 bases and J by 2 bases, leaving 18 bases between them.